Shown below are 23 T cell receptor beta chains from a single sample sequenced in a study of OX40 agonist ivuxolimab in advanced cancers. Sequencing used immunoSEQ multiplex PCR; TCRdb keeps in-frame clones, though not all of them. Counted here are 60,000 to 75,000 clones, around 88% occurring once; the ten biggest clones make up about 2.1%. This specimen was CD4+ or CD8+ T cells sorted from blood, taken in a trial of the OX40 agonist ivuxolimab. The receptors here all came from an adult with an advanced solid tumor such as melanoma, head and neck, liver or kidney cancer.

This clone was counted once. J is TRBJ1-1 and V is TRBV6-6; 7 positions agree with TRBD1. This CDR3 contains 15 residues. V dropped 1 base and J dropped 0; count of bases not matched to a gene: 2. Germline CDR1 reads MNHNY; CDR2 reads SVGAGI (reference sequence). The CDR3 loop is CASSYWTGLNTEAFF. CDR3 DNA: TGTGCCAGCAGTTACTGGACAGGTTTGAACACTGAAGCTTTCTTT.

V and J are TRBV27 and TRBJ2-5; TRBD2 matches 7 bases. The CDR3 sequence is 16 residues long. CDR1 and CDR2 (germline): MNHEY, SMNVEV (reference sequence). J lost 1 base, V lost 6 bases, and 11 bases had no gene match. The CDR3 DNA sequence: TGTGCCAGCAGACCTGACCCGGGACTAACCCAAGAGACCCAGTACTTC. Protein: CASRPDPGLTQETQYF.

The chain couples TRBV9 to TRBJ2-2; TRBD2 matches at 11 bases. This CDR3 spans 14 amino acids. The V segment lost 5 bases and the J segment 8 bases; nucleotides outside the gene matches: 5. Per the germline V gene, CDR1 is SGDLS and CDR2 is YYNGEE. The CDR3 coding sequence is TGTGCCAGCAGACTAGCGGGAGCTGGAGGGGAGCTGTTTTTT. This translates into CASRLAGAGGELFF.

This sequence joins TRBV11-2 and TRBJ1-2; tentative D call: TRBD1 (6 bases). Trimming left V 1 base short and J 6 bases short, with 15 bases between. Germline CDR1 is SGHAT and CDR2 is FQNNGV. The CDR3 length is 15 residues. Here the CDR3 reads CASSLASTGIDGYTF. CDR3 coding DNA: TGTGCCAGCAGCTTAGCGTCAACAGGGATCGATGGCTACACCTTC.

The rearrangement uses TRBV30 and TRBJ1-1; D uncertain. V was pared by 0 bases and J by 4 bases, with 6 bases between. The CDR3 length is 12 residues. Germline-derived CDR1 and CDR2 are GTSNPN and SVGIG (reference sequence). CDR3: CAWSVTGTEAFF. The CDR3 nucleotides read TGTGCCTGGAGTGTAACGGGCACTGAAGCTTTCTTT.

The CDR3 here is CASSTYRGDTQYF. The CDR3 nucleotides are TGTGCCAGCTCAACCTACAGGGGGGATACGCAGTATTTT. V gene TRBV18 combines with J gene TRBJ2-3; 8 bases are shared with TRBD1. Looked up from germline, CDR1 is KGHSH and CDR2 is LQKENI. This CDR3 region has 13 residues. V trimming: 5 bases; J trimming: 6 bases; junction bases outside the gene matches: 4.

V and J are TRBV5-6 and TRBJ1-6; D is perhaps TRBD1 (6 bases). V dropped 1 base and J dropped 8 bases, with 13 bases sitting between them. The germline V gene has CDR1 SGHDT and CDR2 YYEEEE. This CDR3 has 15 amino acids. The CDR3 spells CASSLSLQGYSPLHF. CDR3 coding DNA: TGTGCCAGCAGCTTGAGTTTACAGGGATATTCACCCCTCCACTTT.

The genes are TRBV5-6 and TRBJ2-1; 7 bases line up with TRBD1. The CDR3 consists of 15 residues. Germline CDR1 reads SGHDT; CDR2 reads YYEEEE. With 0 bases clipped from V and 5 bases from J, the junction kept 5 bases outside the gene matches. CDR3 protein: CASSLVGGPHNEQFF. CDR3 nucleotides: TGTGCCAGCAGCTTGGTAGGGGGCCCCCACAATGAGCAGTTCTTC. Combining the CDR3 with reference TRBV5-6 and TRBJ2-1 gives the whole variable domain DAGVTQSPTHLIKTRGQQVTLRCSPKSGHDTVSWYQQALGQGPQFIFQYYEEEERQRGNFPDRFSGHQFPNYSSELNVNALLLGDSALYLCASSLVGGPHNEQFFGPGTRLTVL.

J is TRBJ1-2 and V is TRBV2; maybe TRBD1 (5 bases). Germline V gene data show CDR1 as SNHLY and CDR2 as FYNNEI. The CDR3 extends over 14 amino acids. V lost 5 bases to trimming and J lost 4 bases, with 14 bases between them. CDR3 residues: CASSPIRGTYGYTF. CDR3 bases: TGTGCCAGCAGTCCCATCCGGGGGACCTATGGCTACACCTTC.

The V and J genes are TRBV28 and TRBJ1-1; TRBD1 is a possible D gene (5 bases). CDR3 size: 15 residues. Germline CDR1 is MDHEN and CDR2 is SYDVKM. The V end was cut by 2 bases, the J end by 1 base, with 11 bases between. CDR3 coding DNA: TGTGCCAGCAGTTTAGGCGGGGCGCGGAACACTGAAGCTTTCTTT. This gives the protein CASSLGGARNTEAFF.

The chain has TRBV11-2 and TRBJ1-5; D is perhaps TRBD1 (5 bases). Germline CDR1 is SGHAT and CDR2 is FQNNGV. V lost 5 bases, J lost 2 bases, and 7 bases lay in between. The CDR3 totals 13 residues. CDR3 region: CASSRDRNQPQHF. The CDR3 region has the DNA TGTGCCAGCAGCCGGGACCGCAATCAGCCCCAGCATTTT.

V is TRBV4-3 and J is TRBJ2-2; D perhaps matches TRBD2 (6 bases). This CDR3 contains 16 residues. V lost 3 bases to trimming and J lost 5 bases, with 16 bases between them. Germline values: CDR1 LGHNA, CDR2 YSLEER. CDR3 loop: CASSHSAGPVTGELFF. The CDR3 region has the DNA TGCGCCAGCAGCCACTCGGCGGGGCCAGTAACCGGGGAGCTGTTTTTT.

The chain joins TRBV25-1 to TRBJ1-2; possible D gene TRBD1, 5 bases. This CDR3 is 16 amino acids long. Germline V lookup: CDR1 MGHDK, CDR2 SYGVNS. The V end was cut by 1 base, the J end by 8 bases, with 20 bases between. The CDR3 region has the DNA TGTGCCAGCAGTGAATTGGGTACGGACGGGGCGGCCGGCTACACCTTC. Amino acid sequence: CASSELGTDGAAGYTF.

The sample holds one count of this clone. The chain carries TRBV7-2 and TRBJ2-7, with 13 nucleotides matching TRBD2. Germline V gene lookup returns CDR1 SGHTA and CDR2 FQGNSA. Unmatched junction bases numbered 6, after V lost 5 bases and J lost 2 bases. This CDR3 is built from 16 residues. CDR3 bases: TGTGCCAGCAGCCCACTAGCGGGGGGGCAGACCTACGAGCAGTACTTC. It encodes CASSPLAGGQTYEQYF.

This rearrangement joins TRBV15 to TRBJ2-1, with 10 positions matching TRBD2. The CDR3 is made up of 19 amino acids. The germline CDR1 and CDR2 sequences are LNHNV and YYDKDF (reference sequence). V gave up 3 bases and J gave up 9 bases; unmatched junction bases: 20. CDR3 residues: CATSSVLAGGRALLGEQFF. The CDR3, as DNA: TGTGCCACCAGCAGTGTATTAGCGGGGGGCCGTGCCCTCTTAGGTGAGCAGTTCTTC.

The chain links TRBV19 to TRBJ2-2; no reliable D call. This CDR3 has 16 amino acids. V was pared by 5 bases and J by 0 bases, with 13 bases between. Germline V gene data show CDR1 as LNHDA and CDR2 as SQIVND (reference sequence). CDR3 sequence (DNA): TGTGCCAGTAGTTTCCATTTTAACACGAACACCGGGGAGCTGTTTTTT. Translation: CASSFHFNTNTGELFF.

This clone was seen only once. The V and J genes are TRBV5-1 and TRBJ2-5, with no clear D. Between the trimmed V and J ends, which lost 1 base and 2 bases, there was a span of 9 bases. The germline V gene has CDR1 SGHRS and CDR2 YFSETQ. The CDR3 is 14 amino acids. CDR3 sequence (DNA): TGCGCCAGCAGCTTGAGCCCAGCTCAAGAGACCCAGTACTTC. It specifies CASSLSPAQETQYF. Full variable domain (remainder filled in from reference TRBV5-1 and TRBJ2-5): KAGVTQTPRYLIKTRGQQVTLSCSPISGHRSVSWYQQTPGQGLQFLFEYFSETQRNKGNFPGRFSGRQFSNSRSEMNVSTLELGDSALYLCASSLSPAQETQYFGPGTRLLVL.

This clone was seen ten or more times. The chain employs TRBV30 and TRBJ1-1, with D possibly TRBD1 on 5 matching bases. This CDR3 is 17 amino acids long. Germline-derived CDR1 and CDR2 are GTSNPN and SVGIG (reference sequence). Trimming removed 0 bases from V and 1 base from J, with 18 bases in between. This CDR3 is CAWSVFGTYRTNTEAFF. CDR3 DNA sequence: TGTGCCTGGAGTGTATTTGGGACCTATCGAACGAACACTGAAGCTTTCTTT. Using reference TRBV30 and TRBJ1-1 for the parts outside the CDR3, the full variable domain is SQTIHQWPATLVQPVGSPLSLECTVEGTSNPNLYWYRQAAGRGLQLLFYSVGIGQISSEVPQNLSASRPQDRQFILSSKKLLLSDSGFYLCAWSVFGTYRTNTEAFFGQGTRLTVV.

The chain recombines TRBV18 with TRBJ2-2, with D possibly being TRBD2 (5 bases). The V end lost 2 bases, the J end lost 6 bases, and 10 bases lay between the germline ends. Germline V gene data show CDR1 as KGHSH and CDR2 as LQKENI. The CDR3 spans 14 residues. This chain's CDR3 is CASSPGGNSGELFF. The CDR3 nucleotides are TGTGCCAGCTCACCAGGAGGTAACTCCGGGGAGCTGTTTTTT.

The chain couples TRBV21-1 to TRBJ1-2. TRBV21-1 is flagged as a pseudogene. The CDR3 covers 15 residues. CDR3 loop: CASIITAPPDYGYTF. DNA for the CDR3: TGTGCCAGCATCATTACTGCGCCCCCCGACTATGGCTACACCTTC.

The chain links TRBV2 to TRBJ2-1; the D is unclear. The V end lost 3 bases, the J end lost 8 bases, and 5 bases lay between the germline ends. Germline lookup yields CDR1 SNHLY and CDR2 FYNNEI. This CDR3 spans 11 amino acids. CDR3 coding DNA: TGTGCCAGCAGTGAGTGGGATGAGCAGTTCTTC. It is translated as CASSEWDEQFF.

The chain links TRBV5-1 to TRBJ2-2; a weak D match, TRBD2 (5 bases). CDR3 length: 15 amino acids. Germline V gene lookup returns CDR1 SGHRS and CDR2 YFSETQ. V was cut by 6 bases and J by 2 bases, with 14 bases left in between. CDR3: CASTRTGSNTGELFF. The CDR3 DNA sequence: TGCGCCAGCACTCGGACGGGGAGCAACACCGGGGAGCTGTTTTTT. Full variable domain (outside the CDR3, taken from reference TRBV5-1 and TRBJ2-2): KAGVTQTPRYLIKTRGQQVTLSCSPISGHRSVSWYQQTPGQGLQFLFEYFSETQRNKGNFPGRFSGRQFSNSRSEMNVSTLELGDSALYLCASTRTGSNTGELFFGEGSRLTVL.

The chain recombines TRBV5-1 with TRBJ1-2; no clear D gene. Trimming pared 0 bases from V and 8 bases from J, leaving 8 bases between. CDR1 is SGHRS and CDR2 is YFSETQ in the germline V gene. The CDR3 covers 12 residues. For the CDR3, the DNA is TGCGCCAGCAGCTTGGGAGGGCAGGGCTACACCTTC. Encoded protein: CASSLGGQGYTF.